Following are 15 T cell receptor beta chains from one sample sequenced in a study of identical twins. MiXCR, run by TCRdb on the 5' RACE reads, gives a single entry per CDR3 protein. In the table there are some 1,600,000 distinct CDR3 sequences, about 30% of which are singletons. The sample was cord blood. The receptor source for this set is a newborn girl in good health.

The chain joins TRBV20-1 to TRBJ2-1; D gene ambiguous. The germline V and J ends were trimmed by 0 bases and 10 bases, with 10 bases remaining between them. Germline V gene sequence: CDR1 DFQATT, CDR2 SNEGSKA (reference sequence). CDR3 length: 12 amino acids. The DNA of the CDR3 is TGCAGTGCTAGAGATACGCTGGAGGAGCAGTTCTTC. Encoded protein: CSARDTLEEQFF.

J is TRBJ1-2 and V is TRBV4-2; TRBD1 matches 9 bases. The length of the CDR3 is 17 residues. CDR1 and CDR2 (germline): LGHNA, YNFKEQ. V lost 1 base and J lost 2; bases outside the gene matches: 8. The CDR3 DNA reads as TGTGCCAGCAGCCAAGGGGGCTTTGGGACAGGGAACTATGGCTACACCTTC. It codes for CASSQGGFGTGNYGYTF.

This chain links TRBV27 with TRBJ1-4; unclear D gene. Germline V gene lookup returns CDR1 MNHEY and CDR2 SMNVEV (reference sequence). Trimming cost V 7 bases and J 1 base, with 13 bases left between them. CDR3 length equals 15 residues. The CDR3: CASMSPGRTNEKLFF. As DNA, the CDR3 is TGTGCCAGCATGTCCCCCGGAAGAACTAATGAAAAACTGTTTTTT.

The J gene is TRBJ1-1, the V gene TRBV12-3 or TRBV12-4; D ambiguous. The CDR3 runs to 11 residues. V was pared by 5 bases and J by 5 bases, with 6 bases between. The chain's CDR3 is CASSQQTEAFF. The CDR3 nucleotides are TGTGCCAGCAGTCAACAGACTGAAGCTTTCTTT.

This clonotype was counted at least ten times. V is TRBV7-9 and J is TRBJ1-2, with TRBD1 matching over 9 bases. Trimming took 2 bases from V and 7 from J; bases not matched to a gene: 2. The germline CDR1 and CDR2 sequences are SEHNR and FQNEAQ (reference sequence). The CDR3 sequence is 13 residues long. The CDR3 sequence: CASSLSGQGGYTF. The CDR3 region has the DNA TGTGCCAGCAGCTTATCGGGACAGGGTGGCTACACCTTC.

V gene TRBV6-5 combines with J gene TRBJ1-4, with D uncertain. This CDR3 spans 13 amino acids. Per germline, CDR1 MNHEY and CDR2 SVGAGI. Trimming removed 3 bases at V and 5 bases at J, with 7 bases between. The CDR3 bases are TGTGCCAGCAGTTATGTCAGGAATGAAAAACTGTTTTTT. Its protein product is CASSYVRNEKLFF.

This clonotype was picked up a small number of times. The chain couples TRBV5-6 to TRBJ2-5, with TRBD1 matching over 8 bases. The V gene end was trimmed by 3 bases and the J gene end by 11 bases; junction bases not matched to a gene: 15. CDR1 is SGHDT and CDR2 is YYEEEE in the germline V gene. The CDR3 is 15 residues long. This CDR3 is CASSYGQGTGSGQYF. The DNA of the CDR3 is TGTGCCAGCAGCTACGGACAGGGAACGGGATCGGGGCAGTACTTC.

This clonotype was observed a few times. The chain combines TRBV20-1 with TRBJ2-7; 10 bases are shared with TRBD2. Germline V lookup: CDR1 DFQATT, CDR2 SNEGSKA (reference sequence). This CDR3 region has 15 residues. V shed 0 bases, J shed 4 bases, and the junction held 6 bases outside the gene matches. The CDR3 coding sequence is TGCAGTGCTAGAGATGAGCGGGAGGGCCTATACGAGCAGTACTTC. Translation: CSARDEREGLYEQYF.

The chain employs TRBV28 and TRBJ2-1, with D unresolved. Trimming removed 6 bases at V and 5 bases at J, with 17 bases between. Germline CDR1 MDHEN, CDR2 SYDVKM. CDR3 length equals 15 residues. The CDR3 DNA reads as TGTGCCAGCAGCCGCCTCCGACATAAAGACAATGAGCAGTTCTTC. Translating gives CASSRLRHKDNEQFF.

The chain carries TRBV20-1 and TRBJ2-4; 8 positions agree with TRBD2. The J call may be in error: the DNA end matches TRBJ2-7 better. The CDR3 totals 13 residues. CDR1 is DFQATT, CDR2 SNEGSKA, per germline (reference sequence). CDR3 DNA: TGCAGTGTAGAACCGGGACTAGGACGCGAGCAGTACTTC. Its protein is CSVEPGLGREQYF.

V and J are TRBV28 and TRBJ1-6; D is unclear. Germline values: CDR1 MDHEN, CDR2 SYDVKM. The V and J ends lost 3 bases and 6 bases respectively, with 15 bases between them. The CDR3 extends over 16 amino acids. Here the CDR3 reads CASSFRVLGSNSPLHF. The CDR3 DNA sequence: TGTGCCAGCAGTTTCCGGGTGTTGGGCAGTAATTCACCCCTCCACTTT.

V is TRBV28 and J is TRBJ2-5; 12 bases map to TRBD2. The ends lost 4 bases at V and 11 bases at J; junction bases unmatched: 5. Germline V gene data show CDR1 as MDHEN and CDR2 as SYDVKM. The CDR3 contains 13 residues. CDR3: CASSWTSGIVQYF. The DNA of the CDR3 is TGTGCCAGCAGTTGGACTAGCGGGATTGTGCAGTACTTC.

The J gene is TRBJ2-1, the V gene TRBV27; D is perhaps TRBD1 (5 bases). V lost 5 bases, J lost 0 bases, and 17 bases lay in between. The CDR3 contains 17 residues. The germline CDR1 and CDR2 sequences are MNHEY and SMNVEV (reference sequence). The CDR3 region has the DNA TGTGCCAGCAGTCCCAAACCGACAGCCCGCTCCTACAATGAGCAGTTCTTC. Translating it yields CASSPKPTARSYNEQFF.

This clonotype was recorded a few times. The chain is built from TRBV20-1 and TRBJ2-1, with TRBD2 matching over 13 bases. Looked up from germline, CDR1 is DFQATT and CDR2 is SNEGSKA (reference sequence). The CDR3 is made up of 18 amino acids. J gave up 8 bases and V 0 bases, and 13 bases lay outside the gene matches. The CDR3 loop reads CSARDPSELAGGPHEQFF. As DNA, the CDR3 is TGCAGTGCTAGAGATCCCTCCGAACTAGCGGGAGGGCCCCATGAGCAGTTCTTC.

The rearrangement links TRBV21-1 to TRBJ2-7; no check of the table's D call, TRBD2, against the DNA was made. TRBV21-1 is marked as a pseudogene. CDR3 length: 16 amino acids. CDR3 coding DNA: TGTGCCAGCAGCAAAGGGACTAGTGTAGGGTACTACGAGCAGTACTTC. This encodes CASSKGTSVGYYEQYF.